The 22 T cell receptor beta chains listed next were all sequenced from one sample in a study of T-cell memory formation after mild COVID-19. TCRdb itself ran the 5' RACE reads through MiXCR, one entry per CDR3 protein. The data show approximately 300,000 distinct CDR3 sequences, less than 9.5% seen once. The sample was PBMCs or a T cell subset sorted from them (not recorded which). The receptors come from a man aged 18-30 years who had mild COVID-19 (a few samples of this study predate the infection). Cell type and time point are not known.

CDR3 loop: CASSLELPSGANVLTF. The CDR3 region has the DNA TGTGCCAGCAGTTTAGAGTTGCCTTCTGGGGCCAACGTCCTGACTTTC. V is TRBV27 and J is TRBJ2-6; D uncertain. V lost 2 bases, J lost 1 base, and 9 bases lay in between. This CDR3 has 16 amino acids. The V gene's germline CDR1 is MNHEY and CDR2 SMNVEV (reference sequence).

The table lists this clonotype with a few counts. This sequence joins TRBV5-1 and TRBJ2-3, with 8 bases that match TRBD2. This CDR3 is built from 15 residues. V dropped 7 bases and J dropped 0; count of bases not matched to a gene: 7. Germline CDR1 reads SGHRS; CDR2 reads YFSETQ. The CDR3, as DNA: TGCGCCAGCCTGTTACTAGCGGATAGCACAGATACGCAGTATTTT. It encodes CASLLLADSTDTQYF.

This chain uses TRBV20-1 with TRBJ1-1; unclear D gene. In germline, CDR1 is DFQATT, CDR2 SNEGSKA (reference sequence). Between the trimmed V and J ends, which lost 6 bases and 1 base, there was a span of 12 bases. The CDR3 contains 13 residues. This CDR3 reads CSAPARGNTEAFF. In DNA, the CDR3 is TGCAGTGCCCCCGCGCGGGGGAACACTGAAGCTTTCTTT.

This chain links TRBV7-8 with TRBJ1-2; D perhaps matches TRBD1 (5 bases). This CDR3 is 13 amino acids long. V was trimmed by 3 bases and J by 4 bases, leaving 9 bases between them. Per the germline V gene, CDR1 is SGHVS and CDR2 is FQNEAQ. The CDR3, as DNA: TGTGCCAGCAGCTTCCAGGGCCTCTATGGCTACACCTTC. This codes for CASSFQGLYGYTF.

The gene calls are TRBV29-1 and TRBJ1-2, with 9 bases lining up with TRBD1. The CDR3 contains 13 residues. Per the germline V gene, CDR1 is SQVTM and CDR2 is ANQGSEA. V lost 3 bases, J lost 5 bases, and 4 bases stayed unmatched. The CDR3 nucleotides are TGCAGCGTTGAGCGGACAGGGGAATATGGCTACACCTTC. Protein: CSVERTGEYGYTF.

The V and J genes are TRBV10-3 and TRBJ1-6; D call uncertain. Germline V gene data show CDR1 as ENHRY and CDR2 as SYGVKD. The CDR3 is 16 amino acids. Trimming cost V 2 bases and J 7 bases, with 15 bases left between them. CDR3 amino acids: CAISEEDLQINSPLHF. The CDR3 bases are TGTGCCATCAGTGAGGAGGACCTCCAGATCAATTCACCCCTCCACTTT.

J is TRBJ1-5 and V is TRBV7-2; tentative D call: TRBD1 (6 bases). V was clipped by 5 bases and J by 5 bases, with 10 bases between them. CDR3 size: 13 residues. Germline V gene lookup returns CDR1 SGHTA and CDR2 FQGNSA. The CDR3: CASSPGGHQPQHF. CDR3 DNA sequence: TGTGCCAGCAGCCCCGGGGGGCATCAGCCCCAGCATTTT.

This chain connects TRBV6-6 to TRBJ2-7, with TRBD2 matching 8 bases. CDR1 MNHNY and CDR2 SVGAGI come from the germline V gene (reference sequence). The junction had 6 bases not matched to a gene; V was cut back by 8 bases and J by 3 bases. This CDR3 is built from 13 residues. CDR3 residues: CASHSGGDYEQYF. The CDR3 region has the DNA TGTGCCAGCCATTCGGGGGGGGACTACGAGCAGTACTTC.

In this sample, this clonotype turned up many times. This chain links TRBV29-1 with TRBJ2-7; tentatively, D is TRBD1 (6 bases). V was clipped by 8 bases and J by 3 bases, with 17 bases between them. The CDR3 covers 13 residues. The germline CDR1 and CDR2 sequences are SQVTM and ANQGSEA. CDR3: CSTGTPMIYEQYV. The CDR3 coding sequence is TGCAGCACCGGGACACCGATGATCTACGAGCAGTACGTC.

This clonotype has more than one count but fewer than ten. The V and J genes are TRBV6-4 and TRBJ2-7; possible D gene TRBD1, 6 bases. The CDR3 is 16 amino acids. Germline CDR1 is MRHNA and CDR2 is SNTAGT. Trimming removed 3 bases at V and 1 base at J, with 16 bases between. The CDR3 region is CASSDRYGTGSYEQYF. DNA of the CDR3: TGTGCCAGCAGTGATCGGTACGGAACAGGGTCCTACGAGCAGTACTTC.

This clonotype was counted at least ten times. The chain joins TRBV27 to TRBJ1-2; D uncertain. The germline gives CDR1 MNHEY, CDR2 SMNVEV (reference sequence). The CDR3 extends over 13 amino acids. Trimming pared 4 bases from V and 0 bases from J, leaving 6 bases between. The CDR3 DNA follows: TGTGCCAGCAGTTCAGAAGCTAACTATGGCTACACCTTC. This gives the protein CASSSEANYGYTF.

This clonotype was recorded many times. The genes are TRBV5-1 and TRBJ2-5, with 8 bases identical to TRBD2. Germline V gives CDR1 SGHRS, CDR2 YFSETQ. V dropped 0 bases and J dropped 5; count of bases not matched to a gene: 9. The CDR3 length is 16 residues. This chain's CDR3 is CASSLVVAGSGETQYF. The CDR3 region has the DNA TGCGCCAGCAGCTTGGTCGTAGCGGGGAGTGGGGAGACCCAGTACTTC.

This rearrangement joins TRBV2 to TRBJ2-7; D assignment may be TRBD1 or TRBD2 (5 bases each). V lost 6 bases, J lost 3 bases, and 9 bases lay in between. Germline CDR1 reads SNHLY; CDR2 reads FYNNEI. CDR3 length: 12 amino acids. CDR3 in DNA: TGTGCCAGCAGGAGGGACGGCTACGAGCAGTACGTC. Amino acids: CASRRDGYEQYV.

This clonotype was counted between two and nine times. The chain carries TRBV7-2 and TRBJ1-1; tentative D call: TRBD1 (6 bases). V was trimmed by 5 bases and J by 0 bases, leaving 19 bases between them. The CDR3 loop spans 17 amino acids. CDR1 is SGHTA, CDR2 FQGNSA, per germline. CDR3 loop: CASSPGVELWMNTEAFF. DNA for the CDR3: TGTGCCAGCAGCCCAGGGGTAGAGCTCTGGATGAACACTGAAGCTTTCTTT. Drawing the rest from reference TRBV7-2 and TRBJ1-1, the complete variable domain is GAGVSQSPSNKVTEKGKDVELRCDPISGHTALYWYRQSLGQGLEFLIYFQGNSAPDKSGLPSDRFSAERTGGSVSTLTIQRTQQEDSAVYLCASSPGVELWMNTEAFFGQGTRLTVV.

The chain's CDR3 is CASSLESRGVGTDTQYF. Here the CDR3 DNA reads TGCGCCAGCAGCTTGGAGTCCCGGGGGGTTGGCACAGATACGCAGTATTTT. V is TRBV5-1 and J is TRBJ2-3; 7 nucleotides align to TRBD2. Germline V gene sequence: CDR1 SGHRS, CDR2 YFSETQ. The J segment lost 1 base and the V segment lost 0 bases, leaving 8 bases of the junction unmatched. The CDR3 covers 17 residues.

This clonotype has just a few counts. The chain links TRBV7-8 to TRBJ2-7, with 8 bases lining up with TRBD1. The CDR3 length is 13 residues. The germline CDR1 and CDR2 sequences are SGHVS and FQNEAQ. Trimming at V came to 4 bases and at J to 7 bases, leaving 6 bases not matched to a gene. CDR3 region: CASSSGQGGEQYV. CDR3 nucleotide sequence: TGTGCCAGCAGCTCCGGACAGGGTGGGGAGCAGTACGTC.

This clonotype was counted only a few times. This chain links TRBV18 with TRBJ2-2, with D perhaps TRBD1 (6 bases). V lost 3 bases, J lost 5 bases, and 10 bases lay in between. The CDR3 is 14 amino acids. Germline-derived CDR1 and CDR2 are KGHSH and LQKENI. The CDR3 reads CASSPPRGTGELFF. The CDR3 nucleotides read TGTGCCAGCTCACCCCCCAGGGGAACCGGGGAGCTGTTTTTT.

In this sample, this clonotype turned up a few times. The chain joins TRBV11-2 to TRBJ2-1, with TRBD2 identical over 9 bases. CDR1 SGHAT and CDR2 FQNNGV come from the germline V gene. V lost 0 bases and J lost 6; bases outside the gene matches: 6. The CDR3 covers 16 residues. The CDR3 nucleotides are TGTGCCAGCAGCTTAGATTTGTGGCGGGGGGGCAATGAGCAGTTCTTC. Protein: CASSLDLWRGGNEQFF.

The CDR3 region has the DNA TGTGCCAGCAGTTTAAGTATGGCGCAGCCCCAGCATTTT. It translates to CASSLSMAQPQHF. The chain combines TRBV12-3 or TRBV12-4 with TRBJ1-5; D is uncertain. The CDR3 is made up of 13 amino acids. With 2 bases removed from V and 7 bases from J, the gap between germline ends came to 9 bases.

The table lists this clonotype with many counts. The chain uses TRBV12-3 or TRBV12-4 and TRBJ1-2; D perhaps matches TRBD1 (5 bases). V lost 6 bases and J lost 8, with 13 bases in between. CDR3 length: 12 residues. The CDR3 spells CASSRGREGYTF. CDR3 coding DNA: TGTGCCAGCAGCCGGGGCAGAGAAGGCTACACCTTC.

This clonotype was counted a few times. This chain links TRBV20-1 with TRBJ1-6, with unresolved D. Germline V gene lookup returns CDR1 DFQATT and CDR2 SNEGSKA (reference sequence). Trimming cost V 6 bases and J 11 bases, with 17 bases left between them. The CDR3 contains 13 residues. The CDR3 protein is CSAPVGNGAPLHF. The CDR3 nucleotides read TGCAGTGCCCCCGTGGGGAATGGGGCACCCCTCCACTTT.

This clonotype was observed a few times. The rearrangement uses TRBV4-3 and TRBJ1-3; no firm D call. The V end lost 2 bases, the J end lost 0 bases, and 8 bases lay between the germline ends. This CDR3 has 15 residues. Germline V gives CDR1 LGHNA, CDR2 YSLEER. CDR3 loop: CASSQHWSSGNTIYF. In nucleotides, the CDR3 is TGCGCCAGCAGCCAACACTGGAGCTCTGGAAACACCATATATTTT.